This T cell receptor beta chain was sequenced for a study of cytomegalovirus exposure and HLA in healthy donors. Findings and caveats of the study: Later, an analysis found that common viral pathogens appeared to be linked with several of the most significant clusters. A later analysis linked roughly 17,000 TCR beta sequences to HLA alleles at 0.05 false discovery rate. The authors assumed roughly uniform sequencing depth across donors for presence/absence analyses.

The PCR contained 60 Vbeta and 13 Jbeta primers. Clones were read by immunoSEQ multiplex PCR, and TCRdb kept only the in-frame ones, dropping some. The table lists around 150,000 clones, under 75% of them singletons. This clone was counted a few times. Its antigen is unidentified. The sample was PBMCs. This TCR came from a man aged 35-49 years in good health and CMV-seropositive.

The CDR3 reads CASSLAGETQYF. The CDR3 DNA reads TGTGCCAGCAGCTTGGCCGGAGAGACCCAGTACTTC. V is TRBV5-4 and J is TRBJ2-5; D call uncertain. V lost 0 bases, J lost 4 bases, and 4 bases lay in between. In germline, CDR1 is SGHNT, CDR2 YYREEE (reference sequence). The CDR3 has 12 residues. The entire variable domain, with the rest obtained from reference TRBV5-4 and TRBJ2-5, is as follows: ETGVTQSPTHLIKTRGQQVTLRCSSQSGHNTVSWYQQALGQGPQFIFQYYREEENGRGNFPPRFSGLQFPNYSSELNVNALELDDSALYLCASSLAGETQYFGPGTRLLVL.